Shown below are 9 T cell receptor beta chains from a single sample sequenced in a study of blood T cell repertoires in COVID-19. Measured with immunoSEQ multiplex PCR; TCRdb has only the in-frame clones, and not every one. This sample carries some 300,000 clones, about 87% of them seen once, and the ten largest clones take 1% to 1.5%. The sample taken for sequencing was peripheral blood. The receptors were gathered from a man aged 70-80 years with acute or convalescent COVID-19.

The chain uses TRBV29-1 and TRBJ1-5, with unresolved D. Trimming shortened V by 4 bases and J by 0 bases, and 7 bases separated the two germline ends. The germline gives CDR1 SQVTM, CDR2 ANQGSEA. This CDR3 region has 13 residues. The CDR3 reads CSVGGNSNQPQHF. The CDR3 bases are TGCAGCGTTGGAGGAAATAGCAATCAGCCCCAGCATTTT.

The chain couples TRBV6-4 to TRBJ1-6; maybe TRBD1 (6 bases). The V end was cut by 6 bases, the J end by 5 bases, with 14 bases between. CDR3 length: 15 amino acids. CDR1 is MRHNA, CDR2 SNTAGT, per germline. The CDR3 coding sequence is TGTGCCAGCAGAGCACAGGGAATTCATAATTCACCCCTCCACTTT. Translation: CASRAQGIHNSPLHF.

This clone was counted ten times or more. The rearrangement joins TRBV4-2 to TRBJ2-2, with D perhaps TRBD2 (5 bases). Germline CDR1 reads LGHNA; CDR2 reads YNFKEQ. Trimming took 0 bases from V and 5 from J, leaving 10 bases between them. The CDR3 totals 15 residues. CDR3 in amino acids: CASSQENLATGELFF. Here the CDR3 DNA reads TGTGCCAGCAGCCAAGAAAACCTAGCTACCGGGGAGCTGTTTTTT.

The chain couples TRBV6-1 to TRBJ2-3; possibly TRBD2 for D (6 bases). The germline gives CDR1 MNHNS, CDR2 SASEGT. The CDR3 extends over 13 amino acids. The germline V and J ends were trimmed by 2 bases and 6 bases, with 9 bases remaining between them. Here the CDR3 reads CASSEMAGDTQYF. CDR3 coding DNA: TGTGCCAGCAGTGAAATGGCGGGGGATACGCAGTATTTT.

In this sample, this clone turned up a few times. V usage is TRBV3-1 (or the pseudogene TRBV3-2) and J usage is TRBJ2-3, with 11 bases aligning to TRBD1. V dropped 3 bases and J dropped 4; count of bases not matched to a gene: 12. From germline, CDR1 is LGHDT and CDR2 YNNKEL (reference sequence). The CDR3 contains 18 residues. The CDR3 DNA reads TGTGCCAGCAGCCACGTATACGGGGGACAGGGGGTATCAGATACGCAGTATTTT. It specifies CASSHVYGGQGVSDTQYF.

The chain combines TRBV6-1 with TRBJ1-1; a weak D match, TRBD1 (6 bases). V lost 3 bases to trimming and J lost 5 bases, with 19 bases between them. Germline-derived CDR1 and CDR2 are MNHNS and SASEGT. This CDR3 region has 16 residues. The CDR3 protein is CASSDWGGRSRTEAFF. The CDR3 nucleotides are TGTGCCAGCAGTGATTGGGGGGGCCGGTCTAGGACTGAAGCTTTCTTT.

The chain employs TRBV4-2 and TRBJ2-3; TRBD2 aligns across 9 bases. Germline V gene data show CDR1 as LGHNA and CDR2 as YNFKEQ. The CDR3 has 16 residues. Trimming took 4 bases from V and 1 from J; bases not matched to a gene: 6. The DNA for the CDR3 is TGTGCCAGCAGCCGATATGCTAGCGGGGGCACAGATACGCAGTATTTT. Translating gives CASSRYASGGTDTQYF.

J is TRBJ2-7 and V is TRBV24-1, with D possibly matching TRBD1 (6 bases). CDR3 length equals 16 residues. Germline V gene data show CDR1 as KGHDR and CDR2 as SFDVKD. V was trimmed by 2 bases and J by 3 bases, leaving 16 bases between them. CDR3 region: CATSDSRPGHHYEQYF. DNA of the CDR3: TGTGCCACCAGTGATTCCAGACCGGGACACCACTACGAGCAGTACTTC.

The chain couples TRBV12-3 or TRBV12-4 to TRBJ1-1; no firm D call. V lost 0 bases to trimming and J lost 7 bases, with 6 bases between them. The CDR3 totals 12 residues. The CDR3 is CASSLALSEAFF. CDR3 nucleotides: TGTGCCAGCAGTTTAGCTCTAAGTGAAGCTTTCTTT.